This is a list of T cell receptor beta chains from one sample in a study of blood T cell repertoires in COVID-19. TCRdb's table, derived via immunoSEQ multiplex PCR, lists solely in-frame clones and lacks some. Of about 390,000 clones in the sample, about 83% are singletons; the top ten hold 10%. Sequences were obtained from PBMCs or T cells enriched from blood (not recorded which). These receptors were obtained from a woman aged 45-65 years who had recovered from COVID-19. Both conserved end residues are part of each CDR3. D genes are given only for firm matches. Size is stated for part of the rows, as once, few or many counts, or as a class when the clone is expanded.

CDR3 DNA: TGTGCCAGCAGCCCATGGACAGGACGTTACAATGAGCAGTTCTTC; CDR3 protein: CASSPWTGRYNEQFF; V gene: TRBV6-2/TRBV6-3; clone size: .; D gene: TRBD1; J gene: TRBJ2-1
CDR3 DNA: TGTGCCAGCTCCCTACCTTCACAGGCCCTTCCATATGGCTACACCTTC; CDR3 protein: CASSLPSQALPYGYTF; V gene: TRBV18; clone size: .; D gene: .; J gene: TRBJ1-2
CDR3 DNA: TGTGCCAGCATCGGTACGAACTCGGGAAACACCATATATTTT; CDR3 protein: CASIGTNSGNTIYF; V gene: TRBV2; clone size: .; D gene: .; J gene: TRBJ1-3
CDR3 DNA: TGCGCCAGCAGCCAAGAAGGACTGTGGGTAGCGGGGGGGCCAGGAGACATTCAGTACTTC; CDR3 protein: CASSQEGLWVAGGPGDIQYF; V gene: TRBV4-1; clone size: .; D gene: TRBD2; J gene: TRBJ2-4
CDR3 DNA: TGTGCCATCACCAGGGGGCGAACTGGAGTGGACCTTTCAACTAATGAAAAACTGTTTTTT; CDR3 protein: CAITRGRTGVDLSTNEKLFF; V gene: TRBV10-3; clone size: few; D gene: TRBD1; J gene: TRBJ1-4
CDR3 DNA: TGTGCCAGCTCACACGGACAGAGCACTGAAGCTTTCTTT; CDR3 protein: CASSHGQSTEAFF; V gene: TRBV18; clone size: .; D gene: .; J gene: TRBJ1-1
CDR3 DNA: TGTGCCAGCAGTATGGGGACAGGTGCGAAACAGCCCCAGCATTTT; CDR3 protein: CASSMGTGAKQPQHF; V gene: TRBV6-5; clone size: .; D gene: TRBD1; J gene: TRBJ1-5
CDR3 DNA: TGCGCCAGCAGCCAAGATTCTAGCGGGGGGTACAATGAGCAGTTCTTC; CDR3 protein: CASSQDSSGGYNEQFF; V gene: TRBV4-1; clone size: once; D gene: TRBD2; J gene: TRBJ2-1
CDR3 DNA: TGTGCCAGCAGCTCCCGGGACAGGGTGAAAAATTCACCCCTCCACTTT; CDR3 protein: CASSSRDRVKNSPLHF; V gene: TRBV11-3; clone size: .; D gene: TRBD1; J gene: TRBJ1-6
CDR3 DNA: TGTGCCAGCAGTCGACCCGGGACAGGGCCCTATGGCTACACCTTC; CDR3 protein: CASSRPGTGPYGYTF; V gene: TRBV6-5; clone size: .; D gene: TRBD1; J gene: TRBJ1-2
CDR3 DNA: TGTGCCAGCACGTCCGGACAGTGGAACTATGGCTACACCTTC; CDR3 protein: CASTSGQWNYGYTF; V gene: TRBV28; clone size: .; D gene: .; J gene: TRBJ1-2
CDR3 DNA: TGTGCCAGCAGCCAGTTCACAGCTAGCACAGATACGCAGTATTTT; CDR3 protein: CASSQFTASTDTQYF; V gene: TRBV14; clone size: .; D gene: .; J gene: TRBJ2-3